These T cell receptor beta chains were read from a single sample in a study of T cells in localized non-small cell lung cancer. Sequencing was performed with immunoSEQ multiplex PCR; in TCRdb, only in-frame clones are kept and a portion is missing. The repertoire holds 30,000 to 35,000 clones, with 88% as singletons. The sequencing here drew on peripheral blood, taken before any cancer treatment. The receptors stem from a woman aged 40-75 years with stage I lung adenocarcinoma. The CDR3 runs from the conserved cysteine through the conserved F or W. Each record gives: J gene, D gene, CDR3 length, clone size, V gene, CDR3 DNA, CDR3 protein. A D gene is named only where the DNA matches it firmly. The size entry is marked missing in some rows and otherwise reads once, few, many or a size class.

j_gene: TRBJ1-1; d_gene: NA; len: 16; abundance: NA; v_gene: TRBV9; CDR3nt: TGTGCCAGCAGCGCGAACCCCATGGCTATGAACACTGAAGCTTTCTTT; CDR3aa: CASSANPMAMNTEAFF
j_gene: TRBJ1-6; d_gene: TRBD1; len: 14; abundance: NA; v_gene: TRBV5-1; CDR3nt: TGCGCCAGCAGCCCAGGGACAGGGAAGACGCCCCTCCACTTT; CDR3aa: CASSPGTGKTPLHF
j_gene: TRBJ1-4; d_gene: NA; len: 15; abundance: NA; v_gene: TRBV5-4; CDR3nt: TGTGCCAGCAGCTTGGACAGGGCAACTAATGAAAAACTGCTTTTT; CDR3aa: CASSLDRATNEKLLF
j_gene: TRBJ1-6; d_gene: NA; len: 15; abundance: few; v_gene: TRBV2; CDR3nt: TGTGCCAGCCATCTTGATCAGGTTCCTAATTCACCCCTCCACTTT; CDR3aa: CASHLDQVPNSPLHF
j_gene: TRBJ2-1; d_gene: NA; len: 16; abundance: NA; v_gene: TRBV2; CDR3nt: TGTGCCAGCAGTGTCAAGACCGTGAGCTCCTACAATGAGCAGTTCTTC; CDR3aa: CASSVKTVSSYNEQFF
j_gene: TRBJ2-5; d_gene: NA; len: 13; abundance: NA; v_gene: TRBV18; CDR3nt: TGTGCCAGCTCACCAGAAACAGGGGAGACCCAGTACTTC; CDR3aa: CASSPETGETQYF
j_gene: TRBJ2-5; d_gene: NA; len: 14; abundance: NA; v_gene: TRBV6-5; CDR3nt: TGTGCCAGCAGTTACCGGCAGGTTGGAGGGACCCAGTACTTC; CDR3aa: CASSYRQVGGTQYF
j_gene: TRBJ2-3; d_gene: TRBD2; len: 18; abundance: NA; v_gene: TRBV4-1; CDR3nt: TGCGCCAGCAGCCAACAAGCGGGGCTTCCCCTCGGCACAGATACGCAGTATTTT; CDR3aa: CASSQQAGLPLGTDTQYF
j_gene: TRBJ2-1; d_gene: TRBD1; len: 16; abundance: NA; v_gene: TRBV27; CDR3nt: TGTGCCAGCAGTCGTCCGGGACAGACTTATTTCGATGAGCAGTTCTTC; CDR3aa: CASSRPGQTYFDEQFF
j_gene: TRBJ2-5; d_gene: NA; len: 14; abundance: NA; v_gene: TRBV27; CDR3nt: TGTGCCAGCAGTTTAATGGGGAGCCGAGAGACCCAGTACTTC; CDR3aa: CASSLMGSRETQYF
j_gene: TRBJ2-3; d_gene: NA; len: 15; abundance: NA; v_gene: TRBV7-6; CDR3nt: TGTGCCAGCAGCTCCTCCGCGACTAGGACAGATACGCAGTATTTT; CDR3aa: CASSSSATRTDTQYF
j_gene: TRBJ1-1; d_gene: NA; len: 15; abundance: NA; v_gene: TRBV7-8; CDR3nt: TGTGCCAGCAGCTTAGCAGGCCAGATGCACACTGAAGCTTTCTTT; CDR3aa: CASSLAGQMHTEAFF
j_gene: TRBJ2-7; d_gene: NA; len: 16; abundance: NA; v_gene: TRBV27; CDR3nt: TGTGCCAGCAGTCCCCGGCGACGGGTTTCGACCTACGAGCAGTACTTC; CDR3aa: CASSPRRRVSTYEQYF
j_gene: TRBJ2-7; d_gene: NA; len: 14; abundance: NA; v_gene: TRBV7-8; CDR3nt: TGTGCCAGCAGCTTAGTACCGGACCGCTACGAGCAGTACTTC; CDR3aa: CASSLVPDRYEQYF
j_gene: TRBJ2-5; d_gene: TRBD1; len: 14; abundance: NA; v_gene: TRBV18; CDR3nt: TGTGCCAGCTCACTAGGGACAGGGTCAGAGACCCAGTACTTC; CDR3aa: CASSLGTGSETQYF
j_gene: TRBJ1-2; d_gene: NA; len: 15; abundance: NA; v_gene: TRBV2; CDR3nt: TGTGCCAGCAGCGGTGGACCGGGACGGACCTATGGCTACACCTTC; CDR3aa: CASSGGPGRTYGYTF
j_gene: TRBJ1-1; d_gene: NA; len: 15; abundance: NA; v_gene: TRBV30; CDR3nt: TGTGCCTGGAGCCGTGGCGGTGGAAGGGTCACTGAAGCTTTCTTT; CDR3aa: CAWSRGGGRVTEAFF
j_gene: TRBJ1-1; d_gene: NA; len: 14; abundance: NA; v_gene: TRBV7-9; CDR3nt: TGTGCCAGCAGCTTAGGAAGGAGCCTCACTGAAGCTTTCTTT; CDR3aa: CASSLGRSLTEAFF
j_gene: TRBJ1-1; d_gene: NA; len: 14; abundance: NA; v_gene: TRBV14; CDR3nt: TGTGCCAGCAGCCATAGGACAGAGGACACTGAAGCTTTCTTT; CDR3aa: CASSHRTEDTEAFF
j_gene: TRBJ1-1; d_gene: TRBD1; len: 15; abundance: NA; v_gene: TRBV10-3; CDR3nt: TGTGCCATCAGATCTCCCACAGGGGACTACACTGAAGCTTTCTTT; CDR3aa: CAIRSPTGDYTEAFF
j_gene: TRBJ1-1; d_gene: NA; len: 15; abundance: NA; v_gene: TRBV11-2; CDR3nt: TGTGCCAGCAGCTCCGGAATGGCCGAACACACTGAAGCTTTCTTT; CDR3aa: CASSSGMAEHTEAFF